Listed below are T cell receptor beta chains from one sample, sequenced in a study of T-cell memory formation after mild COVID-19. TCRdb ran MiXCR on the 5' RACE reads and lists one entry per CDR3 protein. The sample shows 220,000 or so distinct CDR3 sequences, approximately 10% of them seen only once. The sequencing sample was made of PBMCs or a T cell subset sorted from them (not recorded which). The receptor set was obtained from a man younger than 35 who had mild COVID-19 (a few samples of this study predate the infection). Cell type and time point are not known. Both conserved end residues are part of each CDR3. Clone size is stated in some rows and not others, as once, few, many or a class when expanded.

cdr3_aa,j_call,cdr3_length,v_call,clone_size
CASSSRLAGGPRETQYF,TRBJ2-5,17,TRBV11-2,-
CASSLSRGRESNEKLFF,TRBJ1-4,17,TRBV7-8,many
CASSPTELRELFF,TRBJ2-2,13,TRBV4-1,many
CASSPDRDSFEKLFF,TRBJ1-4,15,TRBV5-1,-
CASSQGNSPLHF,TRBJ1-6,12,TRBV18,-
CASSPRGRGEAFF,TRBJ1-1,13,TRBV9,-
CSARYRDQETQYF,TRBJ2-5,13,TRBV20-1,-
CASSLGRGSSYEQYF,TRBJ2-7,15,TRBV12-3/TRBV12-4,many
CASSLGTGGSGNTIYF,TRBJ1-3,16,TRBV7-8,many
CASIRGEPDTQYF,TRBJ2-3,13,TRBV7-9,many
CASSQVSDTQYF,TRBJ2-3,12,TRBV3-1,-
CASSQATSPDTQYF,TRBJ2-3,14,TRBV5-1,-
CSASLPGTEKIGYTF,TRBJ1-2,15,TRBV20-1,few
CASRGSRGGPGETQYF,TRBJ2-5,16,TRBV7-8,-
CASSLDQITGNGYTF,TRBJ1-2,15,TRBV7-9,-
CASSLQAGVTDTQYF,TRBJ2-3,15,TRBV7-2,few
CASRRQGPIGTQYF,TRBJ2-5,14,TRBV2,few
CATSDRMSQGASTDTQYF,TRBJ2-3,18,TRBV24-1,-
CASSPQGAGEAFF,TRBJ1-1,13,TRBV5-1,-
CASSPDRESGYTF,TRBJ1-2,13,TRBV6-2/TRBV6-3,-
CASSLKRDRADEAFF,TRBJ1-1,15,TRBV7-8,few
CASGARIGGSLYSGYTF,TRBJ1-2,17,TRBV6-5,-
CASSLAGANEKLFF,TRBJ1-4,14,TRBV7-9,many
CASSPGTYNSPLHF,TRBJ1-6,14,TRBV7-2,-
CASIRGLTGELFF,TRBJ2-2,13,TRBV12-3/TRBV12-4,many
CASSRDRGSGDTQYF,TRBJ2-3,15,TRBV7-2,few
CASRITGAVRQPQHF,TRBJ1-5,15,TRBV19,-
CASSSLSSGGHYEQYF,TRBJ2-7,16,TRBV12-3/TRBV12-4,many
CASSNPAGSTGAGVSPLHF,TRBJ1-6,19,TRBV19,few
CASGRGRGEADTQYF,TRBJ2-3,15,TRBV5-4,few
CASSLGTNNQPQHF,TRBJ1-5,14,TRBV5-1,-
CASSQQGVEQYF,TRBJ2-7,12,TRBV2,few
CASRFRGPEEEQFF,TRBJ2-1,14,TRBV7-9,many
CASSLTHWRGRGEQFF,TRBJ2-1,16,TRBV7-9,few
CSASHPDPGEPQHF,TRBJ1-5,14,TRBV20-1,few
CASTHGTGGIEPLHF,TRBJ1-6,15,TRBV27,-
CASSPDWDQPQHF,TRBJ1-5,13,TRBV9,-
CASSADEGTQYF,TRBJ2-5,12,TRBV7-2,-
CAWSSSGETQYF,TRBJ2-5,12,TRBV30,few
CASIDRDRGDQPQHF,TRBJ1-5,15,TRBV6-2/TRBV6-3,-
CASSQRGLSEQYF,TRBJ2-7,13,TRBV14,few
CASSINRVGYGYTF,TRBJ1-2,14,TRBV12-3/TRBV12-4,-